Listed here are 16 T cell receptor beta chains from one sample, sequenced in a study of blood T cell repertoires in COVID-19. Data came from immunoSEQ multiplex PCR; TCRdb stores just in-frame clones and leaves some out. The sample includes approximately 100,000 clones, 65% to 75% of them seen just once. Sequencing used peripheral blood. These receptors all stem from a man at least 80 years old with acute or convalescent COVID-19.

This clone was detected a few times. The rearrangement uses TRBV15 and TRBJ1-4, with D possibly being TRBD1 (5 bases). The germline V and J ends were trimmed by 4 bases and 14 bases, with 14 bases remaining between them. The CDR3 is made up of 12 amino acids. Germline CDR1 and CDR2: LNHNV and YYDKDF (reference sequence). For the CDR3, the DNA is TGTGCCACCAGCATCACCGACAGCGGGCTGTTTTTT. Translated, it gives CATSITDSGLFF.

This clone was seen a few times. The chain uses TRBV11-3 and TRBJ2-3; 7 bases fit TRBD2. The CDR3 runs to 14 residues. Trimming took 5 bases from V and 3 from J; bases not matched to a gene: 5. Per germline, CDR1 SGHNT and CDR2 YENEEA. The CDR3 spells CASSRTGGTDTQYF. CDR3 bases: TGTGCCAGCAGCCGTACGGGAGGAACAGATACGCAGTATTTT. Full variable domain (rest looked up from reference TRBV11-3 and TRBJ2-3): EAGVVQSPRYKIIEKKQPVAFWCNPISGHNTLYWYLQNLGQGPELLIRYENEEAVDDSQLPKDRFSAERLKGVDSTLKIQPAELGDSAVYLCASSRTGGTDTQYFGPGTRLTVL.

There are many counts of this clone. The chain has TRBV10-1 and TRBJ2-5; 8 nucleotides match TRBD1. The germline V gene has CDR1 WNHNN and CDR2 SYGVQD (reference sequence). The junction had 7 bases not matched to a gene; V was cut back by 3 bases and J by 4 bases. This CDR3 spans 15 amino acids. For the CDR3, the DNA is TGCGCCAGCAGTGAACTACAGGGGGGTCGAGAGACCCAGTACTTC. Translation: CASSELQGGRETQYF.

This clone has only a few counts. V and J are TRBV28 and TRBJ1-5, with D possibly matching TRBD1 (5 bases). The V end lost 4 bases, the J end lost 1 base, and 14 bases lay between the germline ends. The CDR3 contains 16 residues. The germline gives CDR1 MDHEN, CDR2 SYDVKM. This CDR3 is CASSSIAGRSNQPQHF. The CDR3, as DNA: TGTGCCAGCAGTTCAATAGCAGGGCGCAGCAATCAGCCCCAGCATTTT.

The chain joins TRBV7-2 to TRBJ1-1; 7 nucleotides align to TRBD1. The V segment lost 6 bases and the J segment 1 base; nucleotides outside the gene matches: 5. The germline V gene encodes CDR1 SGHTA and CDR2 FQGNSA. This CDR3 region has 14 residues. CDR3 amino acids: CASSHRGGNTEAFF. CDR3 nucleotide sequence: TGTGCCAGCAGTCACAGGGGTGGGAACACTGAAGCTTTCTTT.

Written as DNA, the CDR3 is TGTGCCAGCAGAAGGACGGGACAGTTTTCCGAGCAGTACTTC. Translation: CASRRTGQFSEQYF. The rearrangement uses TRBV6-5 and TRBJ2-7, with 7 bases that match TRBD1. The CDR3 has 14 amino acids. V dropped 6 bases and J dropped 6; count of bases not matched to a gene: 11. The germline gives CDR1 MNHEY, CDR2 SVGAGI.

The chain uses TRBV5-6 and TRBJ2-7; possibly TRBD2 for D (6 bases). V dropped 3 bases and J dropped 2 bases, with 12 bases sitting between them. The CDR3 loop spans 14 amino acids. In germline, CDR1 is SGHDT, CDR2 YYEEEE. The CDR3 DNA follows: TGTGCCAGCAGCTATAGCGGAATACCCTACGAGCAGTACTTC. It specifies CASSYSGIPYEQYF.

The V and J genes are TRBV28 and TRBJ2-3, with D possibly being TRBD1 (6 bases). The germline CDR1 and CDR2 sequences are MDHEN and SYDVKM. The CDR3 spans 16 residues. Trimming took off 4 bases at V and 3 bases at J, with 17 bases between the two ends. CDR3: CASSWIGTLLTDTQYF. As DNA, the CDR3 is TGTGCCAGCAGTTGGATCGGGACATTGTTAACAGATACGCAGTATTTT.

V gene TRBV29-1 combines with J gene TRBJ1-1; no firm D call. Trimming stripped 5 bases from V and 4 bases from J, with 5 bases between. Germline V gives CDR1 SQVTM, CDR2 ANQGSEA. The CDR3 extends over 10 amino acids. In nucleotides, the CDR3 is TGCAGCGTTCTCCTCACTGAAGCTTTCTTT. Its protein product is CSVLLTEAFF.

This clone occurred once. V usage is TRBV11-3 and J usage is TRBJ2-4, with TRBD2 matching over 7 bases. CDR1 and CDR2 (germline): SGHNT, YENEEA. This CDR3 has 16 amino acids. The ends lost 4 bases at V and 8 bases at J; junction bases unmatched: 14. CDR3 sequence: CASSSGSGGIRDIQYF. CDR3 DNA sequence: TGTGCCAGCAGCTCCGGATCGGGGGGTATAAGGGACATTCAGTACTTC.

CDR3 region: CARRHRGANEQFF. The CDR3 DNA is TGTGCCAGGCGGCACAGGGGAGCCAATGAGCAGTTCTTC. J is TRBJ2-1 and V is TRBV3-1 (or the pseudogene TRBV3-2); 7 nucleotides line up with TRBD1. This CDR3 comprises 13 residues. Germline CDR1 and CDR2: LGHDT and YNNKEL (reference sequence). With V trimmed by 9 bases and J by 6 bases, 8 bases remained unmatched.

V and J are TRBV15 and TRBJ1-5; 7 nucleotides line up with TRBD1. V gave up 5 bases and J gave up 1 base; unmatched junction bases: 5. In germline, CDR1 is LNHNV, CDR2 YYDKDF (reference sequence). The CDR3 length is 15 residues. The CDR3, as DNA: TGTGCCACCAGCTTCGGGACAGTGAGCAATCAGCCCCAGCATTTT. Its translation is CATSFGTVSNQPQHF.

The J gene is TRBJ2-5, the V gene TRBV30; TRBD1 is a possible D gene (6 bases). V was cut by 4 bases and J by 3 bases, with 12 bases left in between. This CDR3 is built from 13 residues. Germline assignment: CDR1 GTSNPN and CDR2 SVGIG (reference sequence). CDR3 sequence: CAWNRDTKETQYF. The CDR3 coding sequence is TGTGCCTGGAACCGGGACACAAAAGAGACCCAGTACTTC. Filled out from reference TRBV30 and TRBJ2-5, the complete variable domain reads SQTIHQWPATLVQPVGSPLSLECTVEGTSNPNLYWYRQAAGRGLQLLFYSVGIGQISSEVPQNLSASRPQDRQFILSSKKLLLSDSGFYLCAWNRDTKETQYFGPGTRLLVL.

The rearrangement links TRBV28 to TRBJ1-3; 8 nucleotides agree with TRBD1. Unmatched junction bases numbered 3, after V lost 3 bases and J lost 5 bases. Germline V lookup: CDR1 MDHEN, CDR2 SYDVKM. This CDR3 is 14 amino acids long. The CDR3 region is CASSFDRGRNTIYF. CDR3 bases: TGTGCCAGCAGTTTCGACAGGGGTCGAAACACCATATATTTT.

In this sample, this clone turned up once. V usage is TRBV12-3 or TRBV12-4 and J usage is TRBJ2-1; tentatively, D is TRBD1 (5 bases). The CDR3 length is 12 residues. With 5 bases removed from V and 9 bases from J, the gap between germline ends came to 11 bases. The CDR3 DNA reads as TGTGCCAGCAGTGCGACAGCAGGTGAGCAGTTCTTC. This sequence encodes CASSATAGEQFF.

This clone was observed a handful of times. This chain joins TRBV10-3 and TRBJ2-2; a weak D match, TRBD2 (7 bases). Per the germline V gene, CDR1 is ENHRY and CDR2 is SYGVKD. Trimming took 9 bases from V and 3 from J, leaving 14 bases between them. The CDR3 extends over 14 amino acids. The DNA for the CDR3 is TGTGCCATAGGGAGGGCAGGGGACACCGGGGAGCTGTTTTTT. It is translated as CAIGRAGDTGELFF.